The 29 T cell receptor beta chains below were found in one sample sequenced in a study of T cell responses to AZD1222 COVID-19 vaccine. Clones were read by immunoSEQ multiplex PCR, and TCRdb kept only the in-frame ones, dropping some. The data hold roughly 98,000 clones, with about nine tenths observed a single time. The sample here was peripheral blood, taken 28 days after the second AZD1222 dose. The receptor set was obtained from an adult who received the AZD1222 COVID-19 vaccine.

In its sample, this clone was seen a few times. V and J are TRBV3-1 (or the pseudogene TRBV3-2) and TRBJ1-1; D is undetermined. Germline lookup yields CDR1 LGHDT and CDR2 YNNKEL (reference sequence). The CDR3 extends over 15 amino acids. V was cut by 8 bases and J by 3 bases, with 19 bases left in between. The DNA for the CDR3 is TGTGCCAGCGCCCTCTATAGGCCGGGAGACACTGAAGCTTTCTTT. Translation gives CASALYRPGDTEAFF.

The chain has TRBV2 and TRBJ2-4; tentative D call: TRBD2 (5 bases). The germline gives CDR1 SNHLY, CDR2 FYNNEI. CDR3 length equals 15 residues. Trimming removed 2 bases at V and 4 bases at J, with 12 bases between. The CDR3 DNA sequence: TGTGCCAGCAGTGAATCCGAGACGGGAAAAAACATTCAGTACTTC. Residues: CASSESETGKNIQYF.

The chain employs TRBV18 and TRBJ1-3; D remains unclear. The germline V gene encodes CDR1 KGHSH and CDR2 LQKENI. V was pared by 1 base and J by 0 bases, with 4 bases between. The length of the CDR3 is 14 residues. Written as DNA, the CDR3 is TGTGCCAGCTCACCACAGGGCTCTGGAAACACCATATATTTT. It encodes CASSPQGSGNTIYF.

A word on this clone: At one boundary the junction diverges from the germline segment, which might be a read error. The rearrangement links TRBV3-1 (or the pseudogene TRBV3-2) to TRBJ1-2; 8 bases match TRBD1. Germline V lookup: CDR1 LGHDT, CDR2 YNNKEL (reference sequence). The CDR3 has 13 residues. As DNA, the CDR3 is TGTGCCAGCAGCCAAGAGCATGAGGGACAGGAGAACTTC. It is translated as CASSQEHEGQENF.

This sequence joins TRBV27 and TRBJ2-1; 9 positions agree with TRBD1. The V and J ends lost 7 bases and 1 base, in that order; junction bases with no gene match: 5. Germline V gene data show CDR1 as MNHEY and CDR2 as SMNVEV (reference sequence). The CDR3 spans 15 residues. The CDR3 sequence is CASTPGQGSYNEQFF. CDR3 in DNA: TGTGCCAGCACACCAGGACAGGGGTCCTACAATGAGCAGTTCTTC.

The DNA of the CDR3 is TGCAGCGTTGGACAGGGGTCTAACTATGGCTACACCTTC. Protein sequence: CSVGQGSNYGYTF. V is TRBV29-1 and J is TRBJ1-2; 8 bases match TRBD1. CDR3 length: 13 residues. Germline loops: CDR1 SQVTM, CDR2 ANQGSEA. V gave up 4 bases and J gave up 0 bases; unmatched junction bases: 1.

The rearrangement uses TRBV11-1 and TRBJ2-3; a weak D match, TRBD2 (5 bases). This CDR3 comprises 13 residues. From germline, CDR1 is SGHAT and CDR2 FQDESV (reference sequence). Trimming cost V 4 bases and J 8 bases, with 13 bases left between them. The CDR3 DNA reads TGTGCCAGCAGCTCGGTTCCAGGAGGTACGCAGTATTTT. Translated: CASSSVPGGTQYF.

This chain links TRBV7-2 with TRBJ2-3; TRBD2 might be the D (5 bases). Germline CDR1 is SGHTA and CDR2 is FQGNSA. V shed 1 base and J shed 2 bases, with 13 bases lying between them. The CDR3 consists of 16 residues. The CDR3 protein is CASSLEVGVSTDTQYF. The CDR3 region has the DNA TGTGCCAGCAGCTTAGAAGTGGGAGTATCCACAGATACGCAGTATTTT.

The rearrangement links TRBV7-5 to TRBJ1-5. TRBV7-5 is described as a pseudogene. The length of the CDR3 is 15 residues. The CDR3 sequence: CARSFAGQFNQPQHF. CDR3 nucleotide sequence: TGTGCCAGAAGCTTCGCGGGGCAGTTCAATCAGCCCCAGCATTTT.

J is TRBJ2-7 and V is TRBV5-1; 7 nucleotides agree with TRBD1. The germline V gene encodes CDR1 SGHRS and CDR2 YFSETQ. With V trimmed by 4 bases and J by 4 bases, 11 bases remained unmatched. The CDR3 consists of 15 residues. CDR3 protein: CASSPSRDSLYEQYF. The CDR3, as DNA: TGCGCCAGCAGCCCCAGCCGGGACAGCCTGTACGAGCAGTACTTC.

This chain connects TRBV2 to TRBJ1-1; D unresolved. The CDR3 sequence is 15 residues long. The germline V gene encodes CDR1 SNHLY and CDR2 FYNNEI. Trimming left V 4 bases short and J 0 bases short, with 12 bases between. Here the CDR3 reads CASSVRSVMNTEAFF. The CDR3 DNA sequence: TGTGCCAGCAGTGTTCGGTCGGTCATGAACACTGAAGCTTTCTTT. The full variable domain, with the rest looked up from reference TRBV2 and TRBJ1-1, is EPEVTQTPSHQVTQMGQEVILRCVPISNHLYFYWYRQILGQKVEFLVSFYNNEISEKSEIFDDQFSVERPDGSNFTLKIRSTKLEDSAMYFCASSVRSVMNTEAFFGQGTRLTVV.

CDR3 protein: CASRGQGNQPQHF. CDR3 nucleotides: TGTGCCAGCAGGGGACAGGGGAATCAGCCCCAGCATTTT. The rearrangement links TRBV12-3 or TRBV12-4 to TRBJ1-5, with 10 bases that match TRBD1. The trim removed 6 bases at V and 4 bases at J, leaving 0 bases unmatched. The CDR3 is 13 amino acids.

V and J are TRBV9 and TRBJ2-7; tentative D call: TRBD1 (6 bases). This CDR3 is 14 amino acids long. Germline-derived CDR1 and CDR2 are SGDLS and YYNGEE. V lost 4 bases and J 1 base, leaving 12 bases between the germline ends. Here the CDR3 reads CASSQPGVSYEQYF. CDR3 nucleotide sequence: TGTGCCAGCAGCCAGCCAGGGGTATCCTACGAGCAGTACTTC.

This clone was observed a handful of times. V is TRBV5-1 and J is TRBJ2-7, with 8 bases fitting TRBD1. V gave up 0 bases and J gave up 1 base; unmatched junction bases: 6. In germline, CDR1 is SGHRS, CDR2 YFSETQ. The CDR3 is made up of 16 amino acids. CDR3 in amino acids: CASSLGGGQGSYEQYF. As DNA, the CDR3 is TGCGCCAGCAGCTTGGGGGGTGGACAGGGTTCCTACGAGCAGTACTTC.

V gene TRBV6-5 combines with J gene TRBJ2-2, with D uncertain. The CDR3 sequence is 13 residues long. Germline V lookup: CDR1 MNHEY, CDR2 SVGAGI. The V end was cut by 2 bases, the J end by 4 bases, with 5 bases between. The CDR3 sequence: CASSYVGTGELFF. CDR3 DNA sequence: TGTGCCAGCAGTTACGTAGGCACCGGGGAGCTGTTTTTT.

The DNA for the CDR3 is TGTGCCAGCAGTTACCGGGACAGGGGGCGCGGGAGCGGCTACACCTTC. This gives the protein CASSYRDRGRGSGYTF. The genes are TRBV2 and TRBJ1-2; 12 bases map to TRBD1. The germline V gene encodes CDR1 SNHLY and CDR2 FYNNEI. J gave up 8 bases and V 5 bases, and 12 bases lay outside the gene matches. CDR3 length: 16 amino acids.

The rearrangement joins TRBV6-5 to TRBJ2-7; D might be TRBD1 (6 bases). Per the germline V gene, CDR1 is MNHEY and CDR2 is SVGAGI. Trimming took 7 bases from V and 3 from J, leaving 13 bases between them. CDR3 length: 13 residues. The CDR3 region has the DNA TGTGCCAGCAAAAAAAAAGGGGGCTACGAGCAGTACTTC. Its translation: CASKKKGGYEQYF.

This clone was found once. The rearrangement uses TRBV5-5 and TRBJ1-3; 9 bases line up with TRBD1. With 4 bases clipped from V and 0 bases from J, the junction kept 5 bases outside the gene matches. Per the germline V gene, CDR1 is SGHKS and CDR2 is YYEKEE (reference sequence). This CDR3 region has 16 residues. The CDR3 region is CASSRTGASSGNTIYF. In DNA form, the CDR3 reads TGTGCCAGCAGCCGGACAGGGGCCAGCTCTGGAAACACCATATATTTT.

CDR3 in DNA: TGTGCCAGCAGCCCTACAGGGGGCGGTGAAAAACTGTTTTTT. Translating gives CASSPTGGGEKLFF. The chain has TRBV7-9 and TRBJ1-4, with 9 bases lining up with TRBD1. The CDR3 runs to 14 residues. Germline V gives CDR1 SEHNR, CDR2 FQNEAQ (reference sequence). The trim removed 5 bases at V and 7 bases at J, leaving 5 bases unmatched.

About this clone itself: A read error may produce the germline difference seen at one junction end. The V gene is TRBV2, the J gene TRBJ2-1, with D unclear. In germline, CDR1 is SNHLY, CDR2 FYNNEI. The CDR3 is 13 residues long. The CDR3 loop reads CASSELSSNEQFF. The CDR3 bases are TGTGCCAGCAGTGAATTGTCCTCCAATGAGCAGTTCTTC.

The genes are TRBV24-1 and TRBJ2-1; TRBD2 aligns across 7 bases. The CDR3 loop spans 16 amino acids. V lost 2 bases to trimming and J lost 12 bases; unmatched junction nucleotides: 15. Germline CDR1 and CDR2: KGHDR and SFDVKD. CDR3: CATSDSGLGPTEGQFF. In DNA, the CDR3 is TGTGCCACCAGTGATTCCGGACTAGGCCCTACAGAAGGGCAGTTCTTC.

This clone was detected a few times. The V gene is TRBV29-1, the J gene TRBJ2-5; D is undetermined. The CDR3 spans 12 residues. V gave up 4 bases and J gave up 0 bases, with 6 bases separating them. From germline, CDR1 is SQVTM and CDR2 ANQGSEA. The CDR3 coding sequence is TGCAGCGTTGGTACAGACCAAGAGACCCAGTACTTC. This gives the protein CSVGTDQETQYF.

The chain carries TRBV5-1 and TRBJ1-5; TRBD1 agrees at 8 bases. CDR3 length: 15 residues. The V segment lost 0 bases and the J segment 5 bases; nucleotides outside the gene matches: 4. CDR1 and CDR2 (germline): SGHRS, YFSETQ. DNA of the CDR3: TGCGCCAGCAGCTTGGCAGGGGGCTCGGATCAGCCCCAGCATTTT. It codes for CASSLAGGSDQPQHF.

Here the CDR3 reads CASSFSGEGYEQYF. In DNA form, the CDR3 reads TGCGCCAGCAGCTTTTCTGGGGAGGGTTACGAGCAGTACTTC. The chain is built from TRBV5-1 and TRBJ2-7; 7 bases line up with TRBD2. This CDR3 has 14 residues. Trimming took 2 bases from V and 4 from J; bases not matched to a gene: 6. Germline V gives CDR1 SGHRS, CDR2 YFSETQ.

The chain combines TRBV7-2 with TRBJ2-1; no clear D. V lost 10 bases to trimming and J lost 5 bases, with 15 bases between them. Germline loops: CDR1 SGHTA, CDR2 FQGNSA. This CDR3 has 13 amino acids. CDR3 sequence: CATTWIMDNEQFF. Here the CDR3 DNA reads TGTGCCACCACCTGGATTATGGACAATGAGCAGTTCTTC.

This chain links TRBV5-1 with TRBJ2-5, with 10 nucleotides matching TRBD2. Germline lookup yields CDR1 SGHRS and CDR2 YFSETQ. The V segment lost 1 base and the J segment 3 bases; nucleotides outside the gene matches: 0. The CDR3 extends over 14 amino acids. The CDR3 reads CASSLTSGEETQYF. CDR3 DNA sequence: TGCGCCAGCAGCTTGACTAGCGGGGAAGAGACCCAGTACTTC. Full variable domain (missing parts from reference TRBV5-1 and TRBJ2-5): KAGVTQTPRYLIKTRGQQVTLSCSPISGHRSVSWYQQTPGQGLQFLFEYFSETQRNKGNFPGRFSGRQFSNSRSEMNVSTLELGDSALYLCASSLTSGEETQYFGPGTRLLVL.

The V call is TRBV7-9, the J call TRBJ2-1; TRBD2 might be the D (5 bases). The germline V gene encodes CDR1 SEHNR and CDR2 FQNEAQ (reference sequence). Trimming removed 7 bases from V and 8 bases from J, with 18 bases in between. The CDR3 has 14 amino acids. The CDR3 coding sequence is TGTGCCAGCACCCCAGCGGCTGCTGGGTATGAGCAGTTCTTC. It codes for CASTPAAAGYEQFF.

The chain has TRBV2 and TRBJ2-3, with 8 bases aligning to TRBD1. CDR3 length: 11 amino acids. With V trimmed by 10 bases and J by 14 bases, 11 bases remained unmatched. Germline-derived CDR1 and CDR2 are SNHLY and FYNNEI. Here the CDR3 reads CATDKGQGPYF. DNA for the CDR3: TGTGCCACCGACAAAGGACAGGGCCCGTATTTT.

This clone was counted a single time. In DNA form, the CDR3 reads TGTGCCAGTAGTATGAACAGCCAAGAGACCCAGTACTTC. This translates into CASSMNSQETQYF. V is TRBV19 and J is TRBJ2-5; D call uncertain. This CDR3 region has 13 residues. Germline V gives CDR1 LNHDA, CDR2 SQIVND (reference sequence). Trimming removed 3 bases at V and 1 base at J, with 6 bases between.